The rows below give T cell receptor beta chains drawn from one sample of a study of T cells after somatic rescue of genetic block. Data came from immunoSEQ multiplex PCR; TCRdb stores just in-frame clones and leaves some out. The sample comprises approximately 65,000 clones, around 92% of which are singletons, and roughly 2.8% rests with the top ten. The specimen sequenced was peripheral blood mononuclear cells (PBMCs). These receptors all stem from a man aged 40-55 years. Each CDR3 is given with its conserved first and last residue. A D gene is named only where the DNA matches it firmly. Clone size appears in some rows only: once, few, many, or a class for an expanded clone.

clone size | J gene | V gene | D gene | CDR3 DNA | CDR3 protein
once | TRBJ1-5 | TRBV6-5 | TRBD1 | TGTGCCAGCAGAAGGGACAGTACCCGCAATCAGCCCCAGCATTTT | CASRRDSTRNQPQHF
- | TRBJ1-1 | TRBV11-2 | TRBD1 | TGTGCCAGCAGCGACCGACAGGGATTCACTGAAGCTTTCTTT | CASSDRQGFTEAFF
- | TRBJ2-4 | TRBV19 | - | TGTGCCAGTAGTATAGGCCCCGCACTGATAGGCGCCAAAAACATTCAGTACTTC | CASSIGPALIGAKNIQYF
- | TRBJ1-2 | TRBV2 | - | TGTGCCAGCAGTGAAGCGCTTGAGGGAGGCTACACCTTC | CASSEALEGGYTF
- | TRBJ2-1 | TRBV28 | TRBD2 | TGTGCCAGCAGCCTGGGACTAGCGGGGGGGTACAATGAGCAGTTCTTC | CASSLGLAGGYNEQFF
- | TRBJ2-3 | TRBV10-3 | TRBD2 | TGTGCCATCAGTGGGAGCGGGGGAGGCACAGATACGCAGTATTTT | CAISGSGGGTDTQYF
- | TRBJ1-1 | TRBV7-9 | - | TGTGCCAGCAGTCCCACCGGGACTAACACTGAAGCTTTCTTT | CASSPTGTNTEAFF
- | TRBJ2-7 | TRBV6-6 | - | TGTGCCAGCAGTTACCAAGACAGTACCTACGAGCAGTACTTC | CASSYQDSTYEQYF
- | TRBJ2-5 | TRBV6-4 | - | TGTGCCAGCAGTCAGCAGGGGGGAGAAGAGACCCAGTACTTC | CASSQQGGEETQYF
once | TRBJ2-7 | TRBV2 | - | TGTGCCAGCAGTGTTCTTTACGAGCAGTACTTC | CASSVLYEQYF
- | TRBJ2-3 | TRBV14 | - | TGTGCCAGCAGCCCCCAGCCAGGCACAGATACGCAGTATTTT | CASSPQPGTDTQYF
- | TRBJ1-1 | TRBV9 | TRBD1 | TGTGCCAGCAGCGTACAGCCAGGGGGTATGAACACTGAAGCTTTCTTT | CASSVQPGGMNTEAFF
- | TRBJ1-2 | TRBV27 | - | TGTGCCAGCAGTTCTATTGGTTCTAACTATGGCTACACCTTC | CASSSIGSNYGYTF
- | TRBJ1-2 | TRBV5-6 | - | TGTGCCAGCAGCTTCAGAGCTAGATCGGTGCTCTATGGCTACACCTTC | CASSFRARSVLYGYTF
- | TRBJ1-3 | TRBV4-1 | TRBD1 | TGCGCCAGCAGCCAAGATCAGGGGGCGATCTCTGGAAACACCATATATTTT | CASSQDQGAISGNTIYF
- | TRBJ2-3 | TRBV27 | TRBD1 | TGTGCCAGCAGTTCCACCGGGACAGGGTCCCGGGATACGCAGTATTTT | CASSSTGTGSRDTQYF
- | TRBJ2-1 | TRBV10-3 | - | TGTGCCATCAGTGAGACCACAGGGATCAACAATGAGCAGTTCTTC | CAISETTGINNEQFF
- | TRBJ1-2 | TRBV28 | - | TGTGCCAGCAGTTTTTGGGACGGGGGCTACACCTTC | CASSFWDGGYTF
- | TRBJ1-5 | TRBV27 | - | TGTGCCAGCAGTCTGACGGGACCTAATCAGCCCCAGCATTTT | CASSLTGPNQPQHF
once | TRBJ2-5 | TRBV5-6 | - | TGTGCCAGCTGTCTGGGAGGAGAGACCCAGTACTTC | CASCLGGETQYF
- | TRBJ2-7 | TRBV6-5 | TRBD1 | TGTGCCAGCGCCAAACCGGGACAGGGAGGCGAGCAGTACTTC | CASAKPGQGGEQYF
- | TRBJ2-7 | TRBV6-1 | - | TGTGCCAGCAGTGAGGACGGAAACAACTACGAGCAGTACTTC | CASSEDGNNYEQYF
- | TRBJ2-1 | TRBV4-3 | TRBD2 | TGCGCCAGCAGCCTAAGTAAGACTAGCGGGGTGCCTGAGCAGTTCTTC | CASSLSKTSGVPEQFF
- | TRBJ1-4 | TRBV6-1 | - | TGTGCCAGCAGTGCAGGGGATGCAACTAATGAAAAACTGTTTTTT | CASSAGDATNEKLFF
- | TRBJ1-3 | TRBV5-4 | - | TGTGCCAGCAGCCTAGACGGGAGCTCTGGAAACACCATATATTTT | CASSLDGSSGNTIYF
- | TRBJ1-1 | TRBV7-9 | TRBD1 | TGTGCCAGCAGAGGACAGGGGACCAACACTGAAGCTTTCTTT | CASRGQGTNTEAFF